A selection of T cell receptor beta chains follows, all from one sample in a study of shared clonotypes between healthy human individuals. Method: immunoSEQ multiplex PCR; TCRdb's copy keeps in-frame clones and lacks some. The sample has more than 2 million clones, around 95% seen once. Specimen: naive CD4+ T cells sorted from blood. The source of these receptors is a man aged 18 to 30 in good health. Each CDR3 is given with its conserved first and last residue. Fields, in order: CDR3 DNA, CDR3 protein, CDR3 length, clone size, J gene, D gene, V gene. The D gene is left open where the match is weak. A row's size may be missing; if present it is once, few, many or a size class.

CDR3nt: TGCGCCAGCAGCTTGGTCACATCCAGGATGAACACTGAAGCTTTCTTT
CDR3aa: CASSLVTSRMNTEAFF
len: 16
abundance: -
j_gene: TRBJ1-1
d_gene: -
v_gene: TRBV5-1

CDR3nt: TGTGCCAGCAGCCACGACGGACCCTCTGGCTACACCTTC
CDR3aa: CASSHDGPSGYTF
len: 13
abundance: -
j_gene: TRBJ1-2
d_gene: -
v_gene: TRBV27

CDR3nt: TGTGCCAGCAGCTTTGATCGAGGCACTGAAGCTTTCTTT
CDR3aa: CASSFDRGTEAFF
len: 13
abundance: -
j_gene: TRBJ1-1
d_gene: -
v_gene: TRBV5-4

CDR3nt: TGTGCCAGCAGCTTAAGGAGACCGGACGAGCAGTACTTC
CDR3aa: CASSLRRPDEQYF
len: 13
abundance: -
j_gene: TRBJ2-7
d_gene: -
v_gene: TRBV7-2

CDR3nt: TGTGCCTGGAGTGTAAGGGGGACAGGCTCCTACGAGCAGTACTTC
CDR3aa: CAWSVRGTGSYEQYF
len: 15
abundance: once
j_gene: TRBJ2-7
d_gene: TRBD1
v_gene: TRBV30

CDR3nt: TGTGCCACCAGCAGCCCGGAACGGGAACACTACGAGCAGTACTTC
CDR3aa: CATSSPEREHYEQYF
len: 15
abundance: -
j_gene: TRBJ2-7
d_gene: -
v_gene: TRBV15

CDR3nt: TGTGCCAGCAGCCCCGGGGGGGGCTCGATCTATGGCTACACCTTC
CDR3aa: CASSPGGGSIYGYTF
len: 15
abundance: -
j_gene: TRBJ1-2
d_gene: -
v_gene: TRBV5-5

CDR3nt: TGTGCCAGCAGCACCGACAGGGGTGGGGAGCAGTACTTC
CDR3aa: CASSTDRGGEQYF
len: 13
abundance: -
j_gene: TRBJ2-7
d_gene: TRBD1
v_gene: TRBV7-6

CDR3nt: TGTGCCAGTAGTACTGACAGCATGAACACTGAAGCTTTCTTT
CDR3aa: CASSTDSMNTEAFF
len: 14
abundance: -
j_gene: TRBJ1-1
d_gene: -
v_gene: TRBV19

CDR3nt: TGTGCCAGCTCACCGGGACAGGGTAACACTGAAGCTTTCTTT
CDR3aa: CASSPGQGNTEAFF
len: 14
abundance: -
j_gene: TRBJ1-1
d_gene: TRBD1
v_gene: TRBV18

CDR3nt: TGTGCCAGCAGCTTCAAGTTGACAGATAATCAGCCCCAGCATTTT
CDR3aa: CASSFKLTDNQPQHF
len: 15
abundance: -
j_gene: TRBJ1-5
d_gene: -
v_gene: TRBV5-8

CDR3nt: TGTGCCAGCAGTTCGACCGGGACAGGACTCGCTTTCTTT
CDR3aa: CASSSTGTGLAFF
len: 13
abundance: once
j_gene: TRBJ1-1
d_gene: TRBD1
v_gene: TRBV28

CDR3nt: TGTGCCAGCAGCCGAACATACACAGGGAGGGATCGAGGCTACACCTTC
CDR3aa: CASSRTYTGRDRGYTF
len: 16
abundance: -
j_gene: TRBJ1-2
d_gene: -
v_gene: TRBV27

CDR3nt: TGTGCCTGCTCCCTGGGTCTCTACGAGCAGTACTTC
CDR3aa: CACSLGLYEQYF
len: 12
abundance: -
j_gene: TRBJ2-7
d_gene: -
v_gene: TRBV2

CDR3nt: TGTGCCACCAGCAGAGATTCTGGGGCCAACGTCCTGACTTTC
CDR3aa: CATSRDSGANVLTF
len: 14
abundance: -
j_gene: TRBJ2-6
d_gene: -
v_gene: TRBV15

CDR3nt: TGTGCCACCCGCTCGAGCGGGAGGCTGAGCTCCTACGAGCAGTACTTC
CDR3aa: CATRSSGRLSSYEQYF
len: 16
abundance: -
j_gene: TRBJ2-7
d_gene: TRBD2
v_gene: TRBV27

CDR3nt: TGTGCCACCAGCAGAGATCGGAAACAGGGACTTTATGGCTACACCTTC
CDR3aa: CATSRDRKQGLYGYTF
len: 16
abundance: -
j_gene: TRBJ1-2
d_gene: -
v_gene: TRBV15

CDR3nt: TGTGCCAGCAGCTTGGGTGCGGGCGCAGATACGCAGTATTTT
CDR3aa: CASSLGAGADTQYF
len: 14
abundance: -
j_gene: TRBJ2-3
d_gene: -
v_gene: TRBV5-4

CDR3nt: TGTGCCAGCAGAGGGTCGGGCGTCGAGACCCAGTACTTC
CDR3aa: CASRGSGVETQYF
len: 13
abundance: -
j_gene: TRBJ2-5
d_gene: -
v_gene: TRBV2

CDR3nt: TGTGCCAGCAGCTTGGCGGACAGGGACGGGGAGCTGTTTTTT
CDR3aa: CASSLADRDGELFF
len: 14
abundance: -
j_gene: TRBJ2-2
d_gene: TRBD1
v_gene: TRBV5-4

CDR3nt: TGTGCCAGCAGCTCCTACAGTAGACAGGGTATTACCTACGAGCAGTACTTC
CDR3aa: CASSSYSRQGITYEQYF
len: 17
abundance: -
j_gene: TRBJ2-7
d_gene: TRBD1
v_gene: TRBV13

CDR3nt: TGTGCCAGCAGTTTATGGGGAAACACTGAAGCTTTCTTT
CDR3aa: CASSLWGNTEAFF
len: 13
abundance: -
j_gene: TRBJ1-1
d_gene: -
v_gene: TRBV28

CDR3nt: TGTGCCAGCAGCGCGGGACAGGGCCCGCAAGAGACCCAGTACTTC
CDR3aa: CASSAGQGPQETQYF
len: 15
abundance: -
j_gene: TRBJ2-5
d_gene: TRBD1
v_gene: TRBV5-4

CDR3nt: TGTGCCAGCTCACCAGGTGCCGGAGGGACGTACGAGCAGTACTTC
CDR3aa: CASSPGAGGTYEQYF
len: 15
abundance: once
j_gene: TRBJ2-7
d_gene: -
v_gene: TRBV18

CDR3nt: TGTGCCAGCAGCTCGAATTCGGCCGCCCGGGAGCTGTTTTTT
CDR3aa: CASSSNSAARELFF
len: 14
abundance: -
j_gene: TRBJ2-2
d_gene: -
v_gene: TRBV11-3

CDR3nt: TGTGCCAGCAGTGAAAATGGGGTCTACGAGCAGTACTTC
CDR3aa: CASSENGVYEQYF
len: 13
abundance: -
j_gene: TRBJ2-7
d_gene: -
v_gene: TRBV6-1

CDR3nt: TGTGCCAGCAGTGCCCAGGGGGCGGGTGAAAAACTGTTTTTT
CDR3aa: CASSAQGAGEKLFF
len: 14
abundance: -
j_gene: TRBJ1-4
d_gene: TRBD1
v_gene: TRBV2

CDR3nt: TGCGCCAGCAGCTTGGCTGTGGGGGTTGGGCAAGAGACCCAGTACTTC
CDR3aa: CASSLAVGVGQETQYF
len: 16
abundance: -
j_gene: TRBJ2-5
d_gene: -
v_gene: TRBV5-1

CDR3nt: TGCGCCAGCAGCCAGAGGACGGGGGGGCAAGATACGCAGTATTTT
CDR3aa: CASSQRTGGQDTQYF
len: 15
abundance: -
j_gene: TRBJ2-3
d_gene: TRBD2
v_gene: TRBV5-1

CDR3nt: TGTGCCAGCAGCTTAGGGGGTGGGTCCCCCTCTGTCTATGGCTACACCTTC
CDR3aa: CASSLGGGSPSVYGYTF
len: 17
abundance: -
j_gene: TRBJ1-2
d_gene: -
v_gene: TRBV7-2

CDR3nt: TGTGCCAGCAGTGGGGGGCTTAGCACAGATACGCAGTATTTT
CDR3aa: CASSGGLSTDTQYF
len: 14
abundance: -
j_gene: TRBJ2-3
d_gene: -
v_gene: TRBV25-1

CDR3nt: TGCGCCAGCAGCCCAGTCCGAAGCGGCTCTTCAAATGAGCAGTTCTTC
CDR3aa: CASSPVRSGSSNEQFF
len: 16
abundance: -
j_gene: TRBJ2-1
d_gene: -
v_gene: TRBV5-1

CDR3nt: TGCGCCAGCAGCTTGGAAGGAATCCAAGAGACCCAGTACTTC
CDR3aa: CASSLEGIQETQYF
len: 14
abundance: -
j_gene: TRBJ2-5
d_gene: -
v_gene: TRBV5-1

CDR3nt: TGTGCCTACCAAAAGAGAGAGAACACTGAAGCTTTCTTT
CDR3aa: CAYQKRENTEAFF
len: 13
abundance: -
j_gene: TRBJ1-1
d_gene: -
v_gene: TRBV30

CDR3nt: TGTGCCTGGAGTGAGGCGGGTTTGGTTAAACTGTTTTTT
CDR3aa: CAWSEAGLVKLFF
len: 13
abundance: -
j_gene: TRBJ1-4
d_gene: -
v_gene: TRBV30

CDR3nt: TGTGCCAGCAGCCAAGACCTTCCACCCCCCTACGAGCAGTACTTC
CDR3aa: CASSQDLPPPYEQYF
len: 15
abundance: -
j_gene: TRBJ2-7
d_gene: -
v_gene: TRBV4-2

CDR3nt: TGCGCCAGCAGCAATGGTCCATATGGCTACACCTTC
CDR3aa: CASSNGPYGYTF
len: 12
abundance: -
j_gene: TRBJ1-2
d_gene: -
v_gene: TRBV5-1

CDR3nt: TGCGCCAGCAGCCAACGGGACGGGAGCTCCTATAATTCACCCCTCCACTTT
CDR3aa: CASSQRDGSSYNSPLHF
len: 17
abundance: -
j_gene: TRBJ1-6
d_gene: -
v_gene: TRBV4-1

CDR3nt: TGTGCCAGCAGGGACCAAGGGACTGAAGCTTTCTTT
CDR3aa: CASRDQGTEAFF
len: 12
abundance: -
j_gene: TRBJ1-1
d_gene: -
v_gene: TRBV2

CDR3nt: TGTGCCAGCAGCGTTCGGGGAGGAAGTCGCGAGCAGTACTTC
CDR3aa: CASSVRGGSREQYF
len: 14
abundance: -
j_gene: TRBJ2-7
d_gene: -
v_gene: TRBV7-8

CDR3nt: TGTGCCAGCAGTGGGACAGTCTCCTACGAGCAGTACTTC
CDR3aa: CASSGTVSYEQYF
len: 13
abundance: -
j_gene: TRBJ2-7
d_gene: TRBD1
v_gene: TRBV28

CDR3nt: TGTGCCAGCAGCTTTGACACAGGGAGTGGATACAATGAGCAGTTCTTC
CDR3aa: CASSFDTGSGYNEQFF
len: 16
abundance: -
j_gene: TRBJ2-1
d_gene: -
v_gene: TRBV5-6

CDR3nt: TGTGCCAGCTCCCTCGCCCCCGCCACGGGTGAAAAACTGTTTTTT
CDR3aa: CASSLAPATGEKLFF
len: 15
abundance: once
j_gene: TRBJ1-4
d_gene: -
v_gene: TRBV18

CDR3nt: TGTGCCAGCAGTTCCACCAGGGAGCGCTACGAGCAGTACTTC
CDR3aa: CASSSTRERYEQYF
len: 14
abundance: -
j_gene: TRBJ2-7
d_gene: -
v_gene: TRBV28

CDR3nt: TGTGCCAGCAGCGCCCCGGACGGGGGGCGCGAAGCCAAAAACATTCAGTACTTC
CDR3aa: CASSAPDGGREAKNIQYF
len: 18
abundance: -
j_gene: TRBJ2-4
d_gene: -
v_gene: TRBV21-1

CDR3nt: TGTGCCAGCAGTGCCCGGGACAGGGGGAACACCGGGGAGCTGTTTTTT
CDR3aa: CASSARDRGNTGELFF
len: 16
abundance: once
j_gene: TRBJ2-2
d_gene: TRBD1
v_gene: TRBV2